The TCR beta chain described here comes from a study of cytomegalovirus exposure and HLA in healthy donors. Study-level findings and limits: In an earlier analysis, about 87% or about 30%: the productive usage of most TCR beta V segments.

V lost 0 bases to trimming and J lost 8 bases, with 14 bases between them. Germline V lookup: CDR1 SGDLS, CDR2 YYNGEE. The CDR3 loop spans 15 amino acids. 13 Jbeta primers and 60 Vbeta primers were used for the PCR. The table came from immunoSEQ multiplex PCR; TCRdb's copy has only in-frame clones and leaves some out. The sample has 170,000 or so clones, around 84% seen once; the top ten hold 3% to 3.5%. This clone was counted once. Its antigen is undetermined. The chain couples TRBV9 to TRBJ1-4; possibly TRBD1 for D (5 bases). This receptor was taken from a woman aged 40 to 50 in good health and CMV-seronegative. Source material: PBMCs. The CDR3 reads CASSVEGVSREKLFF. CDR3 bases: TGTGCCAGCAGCGTAGAAGGGGTCTCTCGCGAAAAACTGTTTTTT.